The 21 T cell receptor beta chains reported below all come from one sample, sequenced in a study of blood T cells in healthy people across ages. The second PCR ran about 7 to 12 cycles with a sample-barcoded 5' primer and J-beta primers. TCRdb reanalysed the 5' RACE reads using MiXCR and keeps one entry per CDR3 protein. Of approximately 1.5 million distinct CDR3 sequences listed, about 31% are singletons. Input material: blood. The receptors stem from a woman younger than 45 in good health.

As DNA, the CDR3 is TGTGCCAGCAGCCAAGAATCGGCCAACACCGGGGAGCTGTTTTTT. It codes for CASSQESANTGELFF. This chain uses TRBV4-2 with TRBJ2-2, with D unclear. Germline CDR1 reads LGHNA; CDR2 reads YNFKEQ. The length of the CDR3 is 15 residues. V lost 0 bases, J lost 2 bases, and 7 bases lay in between.

The chain joins TRBV20-1 to TRBJ1-6; a possible D gene is TRBD1 (6 bases). Germline lookup yields CDR1 DFQATT and CDR2 SNEGSKA (reference sequence). This CDR3 has 13 residues. V was cut by 6 bases and J by 8 bases, with 14 bases left in between. The CDR3 spells CSAGGTLDSPLHF. The CDR3 bases are TGCAGTGCCGGAGGGACACTTGATTCACCCCTCCACTTT.

This clonotype was counted between two and nine times. This chain connects TRBV29-1 to TRBJ2-3; TRBD2 is a possible D gene (6 bases). The CDR3 length is 17 residues. Germline loops: CDR1 SQVTM, CDR2 ANQGSEA. The V end was cut by 1 base, the J end by 0 bases, with 17 bases between. The chain's CDR3 is CSVEVWGLSPSTDTQYF. The CDR3 coding sequence is TGCAGCGTTGAAGTTTGGGGACTCTCCCCTAGCACAGATACGCAGTATTTT.

The chain recombines TRBV10-3 with TRBJ1-6; D is possibly TRBD1 (6 bases). V lost 6 bases to trimming and J lost 6 bases, with 30 bases between them. This CDR3 is 20 amino acids long. Germline-derived CDR1 and CDR2 are ENHRY and SYGVKD. CDR3 loop: CAISPGWDKLYQRGNSPLHF. Written as DNA, the CDR3 is TGTGCCATCAGCCCCGGCTGGGACAAGCTCTACCAGAGGGGTAATTCACCCCTCCACTTT.

This clonotype showed up just a few times. The chain has TRBV4-1 and TRBJ2-7; either TRBD1 or TRBD2 may supply D (6 bases each). The CDR3 has 17 amino acids. V lost 0 bases, J lost 2 bases, and 17 bases lay in between. The germline gives CDR1 MGHRA, CDR2 YSYEKL. The CDR3 sequence is CASSQDQWGDTPYEQYF. The CDR3 DNA reads as TGCGCCAGCAGCCAAGATCAGTGGGGGGACACTCCCTACGAGCAGTACTTC.

The genes are TRBV7-7 and TRBJ2-5, with TRBD2 matching 7 bases. The germline gives CDR1 SSHAT, CDR2 FNYEAQ (reference sequence). CDR3 size: 17 residues. Trimming took 5 bases from V and 5 from J; bases not matched to a gene: 17. For the CDR3, the DNA is TGTGCCAGCAGCAACGGCCTTGTCGGCGGGGGAGGGGAGACCCAGTACTTC. Translating it yields CASSNGLVGGGGETQYF.

This sequence joins TRBV24-1 and TRBJ1-2; D unresolved. The ends were cut back, 5 bases at V and 5 bases at J, with 5 bases in the middle. Germline CDR1 reads KGHDR; CDR2 reads SFDVKD. The CDR3 has 11 amino acids. CDR3 coding DNA: TGTGCCACCAGTGGGGGTTATGGCTACACCTTC. Residues: CATSGGYGYTF.

This chain joins TRBV29-1 and TRBJ2-7; 8 nucleotides match TRBD2. V lost 8 bases and J lost 6; bases outside the gene matches: 9. Germline V lookup: CDR1 SQVTM, CDR2 ANQGSEA. The CDR3 runs 12 residues. This CDR3 is CSFSGSRCEQYF. The DNA for the CDR3 is TGCAGCTTCAGCGGGAGTAGGTGCGAGCAGTACTTC.

This clonotype was picked up a small number of times. This chain uses TRBV27 with TRBJ1-1; D is unresolved. The V gene lost 3 bases and the J gene lost 4 bases, with 12 bases spanning the gap. This CDR3 has 14 amino acids. Germline lookup yields CDR1 MNHEY and CDR2 SMNVEV (reference sequence). This CDR3 reads CASSFSTGRTEAFF. DNA of the CDR3: TGTGCCAGCAGTTTTAGTACTGGGCGCACTGAAGCTTTCTTT.

The chain employs TRBV28 and TRBJ2-2, with 12 bases aligning to TRBD2. V lost 7 bases, J lost 1 base, and 4 bases stayed unmatched. The germline V gene has CDR1 MDHEN and CDR2 SYDVKM. The CDR3 covers 16 residues. This CDR3 reads CASTTGLAGNTGELFF. CDR3 bases: TGTGCCAGCACCACGGGACTAGCGGGGAACACCGGGGAGCTGTTTTTT.

This clonotype was detected a few times. The V call is TRBV9, the J call TRBJ2-3, with TRBD1 matching 10 bases. Looked up from germline, CDR1 is SGDLS and CDR2 is YYNGEE. The CDR3 has 16 amino acids. V was pared by 4 bases and J by 7 bases, with 12 bases of the junction left unmatched. Here the CDR3 reads CASSTWGDRGGNTQYF. DNA for the CDR3: TGTGCCAGCAGCACCTGGGGGGACAGGGGTGGAAATACGCAGTATTTT.

The CDR3 bases are TGTGCCAGCAGTCCGGACACTGTGTACCAAGAGACCCAGTACTTC. This encodes CASSPDTVYQETQYF. The V and J genes are TRBV6-6 and TRBJ2-5; perhaps TRBD1 as D (5 bases). Germline V gene sequence: CDR1 MNHNY, CDR2 SVGAGI (reference sequence). V lost 5 bases to trimming and J lost 0 bases, with 13 bases between them. This CDR3 is 15 amino acids long.

The chain joins TRBV20-1 to TRBJ2-1, with 11 bases lining up with TRBD2. The J segment lost 3 bases and the V segment lost 6 bases, leaving 13 bases of the junction unmatched. Germline V gives CDR1 DFQATT, CDR2 SNEGSKA (reference sequence). The CDR3 runs 17 residues. This chain's CDR3 is CSAHYGLAGLVYNEQFF. The CDR3 DNA follows: TGCAGTGCCCATTACGGACTAGCGGGTTTGGTCTACAATGAGCAGTTCTTC.

There are many counts of this clonotype. CDR3 protein: CASRFSGTAYMNTEAFF. DNA for the CDR3: TGTGCCAGCAGGTTCTCCGGGACAGCTTACATGAACACTGAAGCTTTCTTT. The rearrangement uses TRBV28 and TRBJ1-1, with 7 bases that match TRBD1. The CDR3 consists of 17 residues. Trimming at V came to 6 bases and at J to 0 bases, leaving 13 bases not matched to a gene. From germline, CDR1 is MDHEN and CDR2 SYDVKM.

This clonotype was counted between two and nine times. The chain combines TRBV12-3 or TRBV12-4 with TRBJ2-3; D may be TRBD1 or TRBD2 (6 bases each). The CDR3 covers 15 residues. V lost 1 base to trimming and J lost 4 bases, with 12 bases between them. The CDR3 DNA reads TGTGCCAGCAGTTTAGTAGGGGGGAGTCCAGATACGCAGTATTTT. The encoded protein is CASSLVGGSPDTQYF.

Note on this clonotype: The junction departs from germline at one end; a sequencing error may be responsible. The V and J genes are TRBV5-6 and TRBJ2-5, with 11 bases matching TRBD2. Germline values: CDR1 SGHDT, CDR2 YYEEEE. The CDR3 sequence is 16 residues long. CDR3 residues: CASNLGLAGGSWAQYF. For the CDR3, the DNA is TGTGCCAGCAACTTGGGCCTAGCGGGAGGTTCATGGGCCCAGTACTTC.

V and J are TRBV12-3 or TRBV12-4 and TRBJ1-6, with 11 bases aligning to TRBD1. Trimming at V came to 6 bases and at J to 9 bases, leaving 10 bases not matched to a gene. The CDR3 runs 16 residues. This chain's CDR3 is CASRSGTGGLASPLHF. The CDR3 bases are TGTGCCAGCAGGTCCGGGACAGGGGGGTTGGCTTCACCCCTCCACTTT.

CDR3 region: CASSAGVRGGQETQYF. The DNA for the CDR3 is TGTGCCAGCAGCGCCGGAGTAAGGGGGGGCCAAGAGACCCAGTACTTC. The V and J genes are TRBV9 and TRBJ2-5; D is perhaps TRBD2 (7 bases). There are 16 residues in the CDR3. V was trimmed by 3 bases and J by 1 base, leaving 16 bases between them. Germline assignment: CDR1 SGDLS and CDR2 YYNGEE. The full variable domain, with the rest looked up from reference TRBV9 and TRBJ2-5, is DSGVTQTPKHLITATGQRVTLRCSPRSGDLSVYWYQQSLDQGLQFLIQYYNGEERAKGNILERFSAQQFPDLHSELNLSSLELGDSALYFCASSAGVRGGQETQYFGPGTRLLVL.

V is TRBV20-1 and J is TRBJ2-5; the D gene is possibly TRBD1 (5 bases). With 3 bases removed from V and 5 bases from J, the gap between germline ends came to 19 bases. The CDR3 covers 15 residues. Looked up from germline, CDR1 is DFQATT and CDR2 is SNEGSKA (reference sequence). The CDR3 spells CSASVRAGKEETQYF. The CDR3, as DNA: TGCAGTGCTAGTGTTCGGGCAGGGAAGGAGGAGACCCAGTACTTC.

In DNA, the CDR3 is TGCGCCAGCAGCCTCGGACAGGGAAAGTATGGCTACACCTTC. It is translated as CASSLGQGKYGYTF. This chain links TRBV4-1 with TRBJ1-2; TRBD1 aligns across 8 bases. J was trimmed by 5 bases and V by 4 bases; bases with no gene match: 6. Per germline, CDR1 MGHRA and CDR2 YSYEKL. This CDR3 has 14 residues.

The chain links TRBV4-1 to TRBJ2-3; D is uncertain. Trimming removed 2 bases from V and 6 bases from J, with 12 bases in between. CDR3 length: 14 residues. In germline, CDR1 is MGHRA, CDR2 YSYEKL. CDR3 region: CASSQPGHTDTQYF. The DNA of the CDR3 is TGCGCCAGCAGCCAACCGGGCCACACGGATACGCAGTATTTT.